The clone carrying this TCR beta chain was seen ten or more times. Regarding time point: patch test 2, 6 weeks after DPC sensitization. Documented treatment: therapeutic diphenylcyclopropenone sensitization with weekly scalp DPC. This sample is part of a study of human T cells and chemical hapten exposure. This CDR3 spans 14 amino acids. Trimming shortened V by 7 bases and J by 3 bases, and 17 bases separated the two germline ends. Germline V gene data show CDR1 as SQVTM and CDR2 as ANQGSEA. TCRdb re-called the RACE reads with MiXCR, one entry per CDR3 protein. The sample holds some 70,000 distinct CDR3 sequences, 10% seen once.

This chain links TRBV29-1 with TRBJ2-3; D is tentatively TRBD1 or TRBD2 (5 bases each). The sequence was obtained from a woman in her 50s with alopecia areata. Some clones in this sample may be carry-over from other donors' samples. The sample here was whole blood, taken in connection with sensitization to the hapten diphenylcyclopropenone (DPC). CDR3: CSATVGALTDTQYF. The CDR3 region has the DNA TGCAGCGCCACGGTCGGGGCCCTTACAGATACGCAGTATTTT.